This is a list of T cell receptor beta chains from one sample in a study of T cell changes during pregnancy in multiple sclerosis. The assay was immunoSEQ multiplex PCR, and TCRdb's table has in-frame clones only and misses some. The data hold roughly 65,000 clones, with approximately 90% observed a single time. Sequences were derived from peripheral blood, sampled in the third trimester of pregnancy. The source is a female donor in good health, enrolled as a control in a pregnancy study. Both conserved end residues are part of each CDR3. D genes are given only for firm matches. Part of the rows lack a size; the others show once, few, many or a class for expanded clones.

TRBJ1-1,TRBV19,-,-,CASSFDSRNTEAFF,TGTGCCAGTAGCTTCGACAGCCGGAACACTGAAGCTTTCTTT
TRBJ1-1,TRBV11-2,-,-,CASSPVVEAFF,TGTGCCAGCAGCCCGGTGGTTGAAGCTTTCTTT
TRBJ2-7,TRBV6-5,-,TRBD1,CASTRDRVGGEQYF,TGTGCCAGCACTAGGGACAGGGTGGGCGGCGAGCAGTACTTC
TRBJ2-4,TRBV30,-,-,CAWTDWPKNIQYF,TGTGCCTGGACCGACTGGCCCAAAAACATTCAGTACTTC
TRBJ1-2,TRBV7-9,-,-,CASSSTANYGYTF,TGTGCCAGCAGCTCGACAGCGAACTATGGCTACACCTTC
TRBJ2-7,TRBV28,once,-,CASSLRSREQYF,TGTGCCAGCAGTTTACGCAGTCGCGAGCAGTACTTC
TRBJ2-7,TRBV6-4,-,-,CASSKTGSSYEQYF,TGTGCCAGCAGTAAAACAGGTTCTTCCTACGAGCAGTACTTC
TRBJ1-2,TRBV7-2,-,TRBD1,CASSLAGTGPNYGYTF,TGTGCCAGCAGCTTAGCCGGGACAGGGCCTAACTATGGCTACACCTTC
TRBJ1-1,TRBV5-1,-,-,CASSAQGRTEAFF,TGCGCCAGCAGCGCCCAGGGGCGTACTGAAGCTTTCTTT
TRBJ1-2,TRBV19,-,TRBD1,CASSPGQGAGGYTF,TGTGCCAGTAGTCCCGGACAGGGGGCGGGGGGCTACACCTTC
TRBJ2-1,TRBV5-1,-,-,CASSLTDGVYNEQFF,TGCGCCAGCAGCTTAACTGACGGAGTCTACAATGAGCAGTTCTTC
TRBJ1-4,TRBV6-5,-,-,CASRSGQVEKEKLFF,TGTGCCAGCAGATCTGGGCAAGTTGAAAAGGAAAAACTGTTTTTT
TRBJ1-1,TRBV2,-,TRBD1,CAGTGVFNTEAFF,TGTGCCGGGACAGGGGTTTTCAACACTGAAGCTTTCTTT
TRBJ2-7,TRBV5-6,-,TRBD1,CASSWDRDYEQYF,TGTGCCAGCAGCTGGGACAGAGACTACGAGCAGTACTTC
TRBJ1-6,TRBV28,-,-,CASSPGALTDSPLHF,TGTGCCAGCAGTCCCGGAGCCCTAACGGATTCACCCCTCCACTTT
TRBJ1-4,TRBV4-1,-,TRBD1,CASSHSDRGEKLFF,TGCGCCAGCAGCCATTCCGACAGGGGTGAAAAACTGTTTTTT
TRBJ1-1,TRBV5-8,-,-,CASSFILGGGDTEAFF,TGTGCCAGCAGCTTTATACTGGGAGGAGGCGACACTGAAGCTTTCTTT
TRBJ2-2,TRBV11-2,-,TRBD1,CASSSGQGTGELFF,TGTGCCAGCAGCTCGGGACAGGGTACCGGGGAGCTGTTTTTT
TRBJ1-1,TRBV7-9,few,-,CASSSTMNTEAFF,TGTGCCAGCAGCTCTACCATGAACACTGAAGCTTTCTTT
TRBJ2-2,TRBV4-1,-,-,CASSPIVGTGELFF,TGCGCCAGCAGCCCAATCGTCGGGACCGGGGAGCTGTTTTTT
TRBJ2-4,TRBV6-1,-,-,CASSEGQGRKNIQYF,TGTGCCAGCAGTGAAGGTCAGGGGCGTAAAAACATTCAGTACTTC
TRBJ1-5,TRBV18,-,-,CASSPEGVGNQPQHF,TGTGCCAGCTCACCGGAGGGAGTGGGAAATCAGCCCCAGCATTTT
TRBJ2-7,TRBV6-1,-,TRBD1,CASRVDRGRSYEQYF,TGTGCCAGCAGGGTCGACAGGGGAAGATCCTACGAGCAGTACTTC
TRBJ1-5,TRBV7-2,once,TRBD1,CASSLTGTEKNQPQHF,TGTGCCAGCAGCTTAACCGGGACAGAGAAAAATCAGCCCCAGCATTTT
TRBJ2-5,TRBV29-1,-,TRBD1,CSVGLQGAEGETQYF,TGCAGCGTTGGGCTACAGGGGGCAGAGGGAGAGACCCAGTACTTC
TRBJ2-7,TRBV28,-,-,CASSPDRRRQYF,TGTGCCAGCAGTCCCGACAGGAGACGGCAGTACTTC
TRBJ1-2,TRBV6-4,-,-,CASSDAGDYNYGYTF,TGTGCCAGCAGTGACGCAGGGGACTACAACTATGGCTACACCTTC
TRBJ2-2,TRBV2,-,-,CASMGGTLNTGELFF,TGTGCCAGCATGGGAGGCACACTGAACACCGGGGAGCTGTTTTTT
TRBJ1-2,TRBV4-1,-,TRBD1,CASSQSLADRARGYTF,TGCGCCAGCAGCCAAAGTCTTGCCGACAGGGCAAGGGGCTACACCTTC
TRBJ2-4,TRBV7-9,-,-,CASSLRGGGGAKNIQYF,TGTGCCAGCAGCTTGAGGGGGGGCGGAGGAGCCAAAAACATTCAGTACTTC
TRBJ1-2,TRBV25-1,-,-,CASSDLRGEDYGYTF,TGTGCCAGCAGTGACCTCAGGGGTGAGGACTATGGCTACACCTTC
TRBJ1-4,TRBV2,-,-,CASKGQTGDDEKLFF,TGTGCCAGCAAGGGGCAGACCGGCGACGATGAAAAACTGTTTTTT